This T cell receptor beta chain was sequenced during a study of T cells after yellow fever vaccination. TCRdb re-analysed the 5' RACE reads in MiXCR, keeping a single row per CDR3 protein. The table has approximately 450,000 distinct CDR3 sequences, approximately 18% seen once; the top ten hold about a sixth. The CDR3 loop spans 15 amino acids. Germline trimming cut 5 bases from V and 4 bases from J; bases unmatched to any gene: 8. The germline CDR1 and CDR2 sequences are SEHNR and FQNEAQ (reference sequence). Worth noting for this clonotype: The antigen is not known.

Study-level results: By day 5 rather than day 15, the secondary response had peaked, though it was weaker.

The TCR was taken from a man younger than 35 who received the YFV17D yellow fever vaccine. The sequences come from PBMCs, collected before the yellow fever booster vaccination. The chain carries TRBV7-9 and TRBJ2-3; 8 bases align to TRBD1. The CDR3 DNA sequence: TGTGCCAGCAGCGAGGACAGGGCTTTCGCAGATACGCAGTATTTT. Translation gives CASSEDRAFADTQYF. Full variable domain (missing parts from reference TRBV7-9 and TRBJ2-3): DTGVSQNPRHKITKRGQNVTFRCDPISEHNRLYWYRQTLGQGPEFLTYFQNEAQLEKSRLLSDRFSAERPKGSFSTLEIQRTEQGDSAMYLCASSEDRAFADTQYFGPGTRLTVL.